What follows are 13 T cell receptor beta chains derived from one specimen sequenced in a study of cytomegalovirus exposure and HLA in healthy donors. With 60 Vbeta and 13 Jbeta primers, the PCR was carried out. Libraries were prepared by immunoSEQ multiplex PCR; TCRdb keeps only in-frame clonotypes and omits some of them. The table has 130,000 or so clones, more than 60% seen once; the top ten hold approximately 6.5%. Sample: PBMCs. All receptors come from a woman aged 55 to 70 in good health and CMV-seronegative.

This chain uses TRBV7-9 with TRBJ2-7; TRBD2 is a possible D gene (6 bases). The CDR3 is 13 residues long. V lost 3 bases, J lost 10 bases, and 16 bases lay in between. Germline CDR1 is SEHNR and CDR2 is FQNEAQ (reference sequence). The CDR3 region has the DNA TGTGCCAGCAGCTTGGCCGGGGCGCGGGATCAGTACTTC. As protein: CASSLAGARDQYF.

This clone has a handful of counts. This chain's CDR3 is CASSLTWDRGTEAFF. CDR3 DNA sequence: TGTGCCAGCAGCCTCACTTGGGACAGGGGCACTGAAGCTTTCTTT. The V gene is TRBV6-1, the J gene TRBJ1-1; 10 nucleotides agree with TRBD1. In germline, CDR1 is MNHNS, CDR2 SASEGT. Trimming at V came to 6 bases and at J to 4 bases, leaving 8 bases not matched to a gene. This CDR3 spans 15 amino acids.

The rearrangement uses TRBV7-8 and TRBJ2-3; D perhaps matches TRBD1 (5 bases). The CDR3 loop spans 14 amino acids. V was pared by 0 bases and J by 4 bases, with 8 bases between. Germline V gene lookup returns CDR1 SGHVS and CDR2 FQNEAQ. CDR3 in DNA: TGTGCCAGCAGCTTAGCCCAGGGTTCAGATACGCAGTATTTT. Translation: CASSLAQGSDTQYF.

Only one count was recorded for this clone. Additional DNA sequences in this sample encode the identical CDR3. The genes are TRBV29-1 and TRBJ2-1, with a weak D call TRBD2 (6 bases). This CDR3 has 14 residues. Germline V gene sequence: CDR1 SQVTM, CDR2 ANQGSEA. V lost 3 bases and J 0 bases, leaving 9 bases between the germline ends. Here the CDR3 reads CSVEGGSSYNEQFF. The CDR3 DNA is TGCAGCGTTGAGGGGGGTAGCTCCTACAATGAGCAGTTCTTC.

The rearrangement uses TRBV5-1 and TRBJ2-7; 10 bases align to TRBD1. CDR3 size: 12 residues. The trim removed 7 bases at V and 2 bases at J, leaving 0 bases unmatched. Germline V gene lookup returns CDR1 SGHRS and CDR2 YFSETQ. The DNA of the CDR3 is TGCGCCAGCGGGACAGGGGCCTACGAGCAGTACTTC. This codes for CASGTGAYEQYF.

This clone occurred once. The chain links TRBV13 to TRBJ2-1; 10 bases fit TRBD2. Germline V gives CDR1 PRHDT, CDR2 FYEKMQ (reference sequence). The length of the CDR3 is 16 residues. V shed 5 bases, J shed 4 bases, and the junction held 8 bases outside the gene matches. The CDR3 DNA follows: TGTGCCAGCAGCACCAGAGCGGGGGGGCTTTACAATGAGCAGTTCTTC. Protein: CASSTRAGGLYNEQFF.

Regarding this clone: Relative to the germline gene, one junction end is altered; a read error may explain this. The V and J genes are TRBV5-4 and TRBJ2-7; 8 bases agree with TRBD2. This CDR3 has 16 amino acids. Germline CDR1 and CDR2: SGHNT and YYREEE (reference sequence). The CDR3 nucleotides read TGTGCCAGCAGCCGGTCCGGCGGGGGGATCTCCTACGGGCAGTACTTC. It is translated as CASSRSGGGISYGQYF.

V usage is TRBV11-3 and J usage is TRBJ2-2; D is uncertain. CDR3 size: 15 residues. Germline V lookup: CDR1 SGHNT, CDR2 YENEEA. Trimming removed 2 bases at V and 6 bases at J, with 13 bases between. The CDR3, as DNA: TGTGCCAGCAGCTTACGGGTTCCGACCCCCGGGGAGCTGTTTTTT. Protein: CASSLRVPTPGELFF.

This clone was counted once. The chain has TRBV5-1 and TRBJ1-1, with 9 bases that match TRBD1. This CDR3 region has 16 residues. V lost 4 bases, J lost 2 bases, and 9 bases stayed unmatched. Germline values: CDR1 SGHRS, CDR2 YFSETQ. The CDR3 here is CASSPGVTGGNTEAFF. The CDR3 DNA follows: TGCGCCAGCAGCCCGGGAGTGACAGGGGGAAACACTGAAGCTTTCTTT.

The V and J genes are TRBV6-6 and TRBJ2-7; TRBD2 agrees at 7 bases. V dropped 8 bases and J dropped 0; count of bases not matched to a gene: 1. Germline CDR1 and CDR2: MNHNY and SVGAGI (reference sequence). There are 12 residues in the CDR3. The CDR3 protein is CASGRGSYEQYF. The DNA for the CDR3 is TGTGCCAGCGGGAGGGGCTCCTACGAGCAGTACTTC.

This sequence joins TRBV4-2 and TRBJ1-6; possible D gene TRBD1, 5 bases. V was shortened by 4 bases and J by 4 bases, with 11 bases between the two germline ends. The CDR3 covers 15 residues. Germline-derived CDR1 and CDR2 are LGHNA and YNFKEQ. DNA for the CDR3: TGTGCCAGCAGCCCGGCCCGGGGGTATAATTCACCCCTCCACTTT. This encodes CASSPARGYNSPLHF.

The chain employs TRBV5-1 and TRBJ2-2; possible D gene TRBD2, 6 bases. Germline CDR1 reads SGHRS; CDR2 reads YFSETQ. V lost 4 bases and J lost 4, with 11 bases in between. CDR3 size: 14 residues. The CDR3 reads CASSPGRSTGELFF. CDR3 nucleotide sequence: TGCGCCAGCAGCCCCGGGAGATCCACCGGGGAGCTGTTTTTT.

The gene calls are TRBV6-5 and TRBJ1-1; D gene uncertain. CDR3 length: 12 amino acids. Per the germline V gene, CDR1 is MNHEY and CDR2 is SVGAGI. Between the trimmed V and J ends, which lost 7 bases and 4 bases, there was a span of 10 bases. CDR3 sequence reads: CASNAGSTEAFF. The DNA for the CDR3 is TGTGCCAGCAATGCGGGGAGCACTGAAGCTTTCTTT.